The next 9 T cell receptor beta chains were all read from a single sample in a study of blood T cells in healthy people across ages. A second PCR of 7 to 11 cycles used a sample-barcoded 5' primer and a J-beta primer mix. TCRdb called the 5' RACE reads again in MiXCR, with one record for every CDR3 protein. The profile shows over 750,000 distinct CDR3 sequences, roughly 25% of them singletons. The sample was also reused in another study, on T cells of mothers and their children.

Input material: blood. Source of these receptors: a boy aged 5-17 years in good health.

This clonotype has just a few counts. The CDR3: CSARPESSYEQYF. The CDR3 DNA reads as TGCAGCGCTCGACCTGAGAGCTCCTACGAGCAGTACTTC. The chain is built from TRBV29-1 and TRBJ2-7; no firm D call. The ends were cut back, 7 bases at V and 0 bases at J, with 13 bases in the middle. Germline V lookup: CDR1 SQVTM, CDR2 ANQGSEA. The CDR3 is 13 amino acids.

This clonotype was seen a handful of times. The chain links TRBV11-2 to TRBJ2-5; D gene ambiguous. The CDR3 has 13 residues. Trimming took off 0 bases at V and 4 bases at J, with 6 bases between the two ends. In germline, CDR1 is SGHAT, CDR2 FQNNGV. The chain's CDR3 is CASSLDPGETQYF. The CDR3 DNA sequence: TGTGCCAGCAGCTTAGATCCGGGAGAGACCCAGTACTTC.

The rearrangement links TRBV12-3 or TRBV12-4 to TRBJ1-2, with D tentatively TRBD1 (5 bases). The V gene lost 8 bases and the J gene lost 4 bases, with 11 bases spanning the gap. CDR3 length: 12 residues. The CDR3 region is CASVLGAYGYTF. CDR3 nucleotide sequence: TGTGCCAGCGTACTTGGGGCCTATGGCTACACCTTC.

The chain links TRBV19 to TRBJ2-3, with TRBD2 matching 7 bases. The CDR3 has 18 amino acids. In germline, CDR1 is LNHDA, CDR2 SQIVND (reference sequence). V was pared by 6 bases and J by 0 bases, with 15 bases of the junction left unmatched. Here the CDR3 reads CASSRTKLSSGSTDTQYF. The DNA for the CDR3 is TGTGCCAGTAGCAGGACGAAACTTTCTAGCGGTAGCACAGATACGCAGTATTTT.

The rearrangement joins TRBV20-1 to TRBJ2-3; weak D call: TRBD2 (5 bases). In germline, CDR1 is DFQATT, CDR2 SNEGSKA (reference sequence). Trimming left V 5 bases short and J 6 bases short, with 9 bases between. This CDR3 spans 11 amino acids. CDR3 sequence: CSAFAGDTQYF. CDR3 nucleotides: TGCAGTGCTTTCGCGGGCGATACGCAGTATTTT.

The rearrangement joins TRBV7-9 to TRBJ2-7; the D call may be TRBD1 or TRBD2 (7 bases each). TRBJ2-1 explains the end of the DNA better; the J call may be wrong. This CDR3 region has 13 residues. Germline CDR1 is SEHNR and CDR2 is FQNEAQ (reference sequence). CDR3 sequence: CASLNYRGGEQFF. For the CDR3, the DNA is TGTGCCAGCCTTAATTACAGGGGAGGGGAGCAGTTCTTC.

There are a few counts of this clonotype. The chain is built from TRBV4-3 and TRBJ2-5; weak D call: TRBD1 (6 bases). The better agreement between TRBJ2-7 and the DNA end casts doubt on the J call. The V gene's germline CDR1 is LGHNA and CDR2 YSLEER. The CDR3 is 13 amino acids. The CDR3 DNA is TGCGCCAGCAGCTCACACAGGGATTTCGAGCAGTACTTC. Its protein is CASSSHRDFEQYF.

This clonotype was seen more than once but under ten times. In DNA, the CDR3 is TGTGCCAGCAGTTTGGCAGGCCACAATGAGCAGTTCTTC. Protein sequence: CASSLAGHNEQFF. The chain uses TRBV27 and TRBJ2-1; D is uncertain. V dropped 3 bases and J dropped 5 bases, with 8 bases sitting between them. This CDR3 has 13 residues. Germline lookup yields CDR1 MNHEY and CDR2 SMNVEV (reference sequence).

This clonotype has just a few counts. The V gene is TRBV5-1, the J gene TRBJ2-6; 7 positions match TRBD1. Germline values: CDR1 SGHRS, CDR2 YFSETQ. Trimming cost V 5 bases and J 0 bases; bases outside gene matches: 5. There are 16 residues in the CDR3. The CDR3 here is CASSRDRFSGANVLTF. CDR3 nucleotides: TGCGCCAGCAGTCGGGACAGATTCTCTGGGGCCAACGTCCTGACTTTC.